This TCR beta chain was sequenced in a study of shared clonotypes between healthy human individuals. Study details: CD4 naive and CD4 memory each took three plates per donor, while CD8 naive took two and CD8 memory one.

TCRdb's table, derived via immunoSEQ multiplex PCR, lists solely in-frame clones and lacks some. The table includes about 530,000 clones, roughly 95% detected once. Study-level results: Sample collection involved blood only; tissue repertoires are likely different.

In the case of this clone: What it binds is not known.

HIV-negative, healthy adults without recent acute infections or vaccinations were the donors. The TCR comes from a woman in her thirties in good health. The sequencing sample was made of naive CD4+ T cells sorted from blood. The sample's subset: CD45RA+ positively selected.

CDR3 coding DNA: TGCGCCAGCAGCTTTGGTGGAGGCCAAGAGACCCAGTACTTC. Amino acids: CASSFGGGQETQYF. This chain uses TRBV5-1 with TRBJ2-5; D might be TRBD2 (5 bases). V lost 2 bases to trimming and J lost 1 base, with 9 bases between them. The germline V gene encodes CDR1 SGHRS and CDR2 YFSETQ. The CDR3 totals 14 residues.